The 19 T cell receptor beta chains given below trace back to one sample, sequenced in a study of T cells in localized non-small cell lung cancer (TCRdb year 2020). Receptor libraries were prepared by the immunoSEQ multiplex PCR assay. Here the immuneACCESS table is served through TCRdb, limited to in-frame sequences with V and J called. Missing clones are a known gap in these copies; in checked studies unresolved V genes cover under half, and the rest lacks a known reason. Present in this sample are 60,000 to 75,000 clones, roughly 79% of which were seen just once. Roughly 4.5% of the sample is held by the ten biggest clonotypes. This specimen was PBMCs, taken before any cancer treatment. The receptors here all came from a man between 40 and 70 years old with stage II lung adenocarcinoma.

The rearrangement uses TRBV5-8 and TRBJ2-3; a possible D gene is TRBD2 (6 bases). V dropped 0 bases and J dropped 4 bases, with 15 bases sitting between them. Germline CDR1 SGHTS, CDR2 YDEGEE. The CDR3 is 16 amino acids. The CDR3 region has the DNA TGTGCCAGCAGCTTGGAGTGGGGGGAAGTTGCAGATACGCAGTATTTT. As protein: CASSLEWGEVADTQYF.

This clone has a handful of counts. The same CDR3 can be traced to other DNA sequences in this sample. V and J are TRBV18 and TRBJ1-2; 8 bases are a match to TRBD1. CDR1 KGHSH and CDR2 LQKENI come from the germline V gene. The CDR3 runs 13 residues. With 3 bases clipped from V and 5 bases from J, the junction kept 2 bases outside the gene matches. The CDR3 spells CASSPDRAYGYTF. CDR3 in DNA: TGTGCCAGCTCACCGGACAGGGCGTATGGCTACACCTTC. The variable domain in full, completed from reference TRBV18 and TRBJ1-2, reads NAGVMQNPRHLVRRRGQEARLRCSPMKGHSHVYWYRQLPEEGLKFMVYLQKENIIDESGMPKERFSAEFPKEGPSILRIQQVVRGDSAAYFCASSPDRAYGYTFGSGTRLTVV.

The chain links TRBV10-2 to TRBJ2-1; tentatively, D is TRBD1 (6 bases). The V gene lost 6 bases and the J gene lost 9 bases, with 18 bases spanning the gap. The CDR3 has 14 amino acids. Germline V CDR1 and CDR2: WSHSY, SAAADI. CDR3 bases: TGCGCCAGCAGACAGGGATTCGCGGACAGTGAGCAGTTCTTC. As protein: CASRQGFADSEQFF.

The J gene is TRBJ2-3, the V gene TRBV19, with D perhaps matching TRBD2 (5 bases). V dropped 11 bases and J dropped 3 bases, with 18 bases sitting between them. This CDR3 has 14 amino acids. CDR1 and CDR2 (germline): LNHDA, SQIVND (reference sequence). CDR3 protein: CASTSGIRTDTQYF. CDR3 DNA: TGTGCCTCAACCTCGGGGATCCGGACAGATACGCAGTATTTT.

As to this clone: Within the sample, other DNA sequences also encode this same CDR3. V gene TRBV5-1 combines with J gene TRBJ2-7, with 9 nucleotides matching TRBD1. Germline V CDR1 and CDR2: SGHRS, YFSETQ. The V and J ends lost 4 bases and 2 bases, in that order; junction bases with no gene match: 4. This CDR3 is built from 14 residues. The CDR3 reads CASSNRDRAYEQYF. CDR3 coding DNA: TGCGCCAGCAGCAACCGGGACAGGGCCTACGAGCAGTACTTC.

The V call is TRBV7-8, the J call TRBJ1-1; perhaps TRBD1 as D (5 bases). The CDR3 runs to 15 residues. Germline V lookup: CDR1 SGHVS, CDR2 FQNEAQ. The V end lost 1 base, the J end lost 3 bases, and 12 bases lay between the germline ends. This CDR3 reads CASSLVRQRHTEAFF. CDR3 bases: TGTGCCAGCAGCTTAGTTCGACAGAGACACACTGAAGCTTTCTTT.

The chain joins TRBV11-2 to TRBJ1-6; TRBD1 matches 8 bases. From germline, CDR1 is SGHAT and CDR2 FQNNGV. The V gene end was trimmed by 0 bases and the J gene end by 8 bases; junction bases not matched to a gene: 3. The CDR3 is 15 residues long. Here the CDR3 reads CASSLETGGYSPLHF. The CDR3 bases are TGTGCCAGCAGCTTAGAAACAGGGGGTTATTCACCCCTCCACTTT.

The rearrangement uses TRBV6-6 and TRBJ1-1; 7 nucleotides align to TRBD1. Losses at the gene ends were 6 bases for V and 3 bases for J; bases not matched to a gene: 4. Germline V CDR1 and CDR2: MNHNY, SVGAGI (reference sequence). The CDR3 sequence is 13 residues long. CDR3 in DNA: TGTGCCAGCAGCCGACAGGGATACACTGAAGCTTTCTTT. Translated, it gives CASSRQGYTEAFF.

This clone was counted between two and nine times. V and J are TRBV7-9 and TRBJ2-5; D perhaps matches TRBD2 (7 bases). Germline CDR1 SEHNR, CDR2 FQNEAQ (reference sequence). CDR3 length equals 15 residues. Trimming took off 4 bases at V and 5 bases at J, with 17 bases between the two ends. The CDR3 spells CASSSTGGAEETQYF. The CDR3 DNA reads as TGTGCCAGCAGCTCTACGGGGGGCGCGGAGGAGACCCAGTACTTC.

The chain links TRBV2 to TRBJ1-1; D is possibly TRBD1 (6 bases). Looked up from germline, CDR1 is SNHLY and CDR2 is FYNNEI. The CDR3 loop spans 14 amino acids. The V gene lost 7 bases and the J gene lost 1 base, with 13 bases spanning the gap. The CDR3 here is CASKRGGKNTEAFF. The CDR3 nucleotides are TGTGCCAGCAAGAGGGGGGGAAAGAACACTGAAGCTTTCTTT.

This clone was picked up one time. The chain recombines TRBV7-3 with TRBJ2-3; 7 positions agree with TRBD2. Germline values: CDR1 SGHTA, CDR2 FQGTGA. This CDR3 is built from 16 residues. After removal of 2 bases from V and 6 bases from J, the junction contained 11 bases not matched to a gene. CDR3 sequence: CASSLVGGLDVDTQYF. The CDR3 DNA reads TGTGCCAGCAGCTTAGTTGGAGGACTAGATGTGGATACGCAGTATTTT. Together with reference TRBV7-3 and TRBJ2-3, the CDR3 gives the full variable domain: GAGVSQTPSNKVTEKGKYVELRCDPISGHTALYWYRQSLGQGPEFLIYFQGTGAADDSGLPNDRFFAVRPEGSVSTLKIQRTERGDSAVYLCASSLVGGLDVDTQYFGPGTRLTVL.

This clone was seen a handful of times. As DNA, the CDR3 is TGTGCCTGGAGTAGCGGGGCAACTAATGAAAAACTGTTTTTT. This translates into CAWSSGATNEKLFF. The rearrangement links TRBV30 to TRBJ1-4, with no clear D. CDR1 is GTSNPN and CDR2 is SVGIG in the germline V gene (reference sequence). The CDR3 runs to 14 residues. Trimming took off 2 bases at V and 0 bases at J, with 7 bases between the two ends.

V and J are TRBV13 and TRBJ2-2; 14 nucleotides match TRBD2. Germline CDR1 reads PRHDT; CDR2 reads FYEKMQ (reference sequence). The CDR3 consists of 19 residues. V lost 4 bases and J lost 7; bases outside the gene matches: 14. The CDR3 DNA reads as TGTGCCAGCAGCTCGGGACTAGCGGGAGTTGCCTCCACCAGCGGGGAGCTGTTTTTT. Translation: CASSSGLAGVASTSGELFF.

This clone appeared once. V and J are TRBV4-3 and TRBJ1-3; the D is unclear. Germline V CDR1 and CDR2: LGHNA, YSLEER. Deletions cut 1 base from V and 0 bases from J, with 16 bases between. This CDR3 is 18 amino acids long. CDR3 nucleotide sequence: TGCGCCAGCAGCCAAGCACCCCCAGTGGGGAACTCTGGAAACACCATATATTTT. Protein sequence: CASSQAPPVGNSGNTIYF.

This chain joins TRBV11-2 and TRBJ1-5; possible D gene TRBD1, 5 bases. Trimming removed 5 bases from V and 0 bases from J, with 11 bases in between. The CDR3 is 15 residues long. The germline V gene has CDR1 SGHAT and CDR2 FQNNGV. The CDR3 sequence is CASSLGVASNQPQHF. For the CDR3, the DNA is TGTGCCAGCAGCCTAGGGGTGGCTAGCAATCAGCCCCAGCATTTT.

A single count supports this clone. V gene TRBV19 combines with J gene TRBJ1-2, with 7 bases identical to TRBD1. In germline, CDR1 is LNHDA, CDR2 SQIVND (reference sequence). The CDR3 is made up of 15 amino acids. V shed 0 bases and J 4 bases; nucleotides not matched to a gene: 5. CDR3 loop: CASSIDDRAAYGYTF. The CDR3, as DNA: TGTGCCAGTAGTATAGATGACAGGGCCGCCTATGGCTACACCTTC.

The rearrangement links TRBV19 to TRBJ1-5, with 7 nucleotides matching TRBD1. With 5 bases clipped from V and 3 bases from J, the junction kept 10 bases outside the gene matches. Germline CDR1 LNHDA, CDR2 SQIVND (reference sequence). The CDR3 is 16 residues long. The CDR3 bases are TGTGCCAGTAGTTCAGGCAGGGGGACGAACAATCAGCCCCAGCATTTT. This gives the protein CASSSGRGTNNQPQHF.

The chain recombines TRBV18 with TRBJ2-5, with D perhaps matching TRBD1 (6 bases). CDR1 and CDR2 (germline): KGHSH, LQKENI. The CDR3 loop spans 16 amino acids. V dropped 2 bases and J dropped 2 bases, with 15 bases sitting between them. The CDR3 DNA reads as TGTGCCAGCTCACCAAGTTGGGGACAAACACAAGAGACCCAGTACTTC. Translated: CASSPSWGQTQETQYF. Looking up the rest from reference TRBV18 and TRBJ2-5 gives the full variable domain: NAGVMQNPRHLVRRRGQEARLRCSPMKGHSHVYWYRQLPEEGLKFMVYLQKENIIDESGMPKERFSAEFPKEGPSILRIQQVVRGDSAAYFCASSPSWGQTQETQYFGPGTRLLVL.

CDR3 region: CASSPAPDTQYF. The DNA for the CDR3 is TGTGCCAGCAGCCCCGCCCCAGATACGCAGTATTTT. The V and J genes are TRBV7-2 and TRBJ2-3, with unresolved D. V gave up 5 bases and J gave up 4 bases, with 7 bases separating them. The CDR3 is 12 residues long. The germline V gene encodes CDR1 SGHTA and CDR2 FQGNSA. Drawing the rest from reference TRBV7-2 and TRBJ2-3, the complete variable domain is GAGVSQSPSNKVTEKGKDVELRCDPISGHTALYWYRQSLGQGLEFLIYFQGNSAPDKSGLPSDRFSAERTGGSVSTLTIQRTQQEDSAVYLCASSPAPDTQYFGPGTRLTVL.